These T cell receptor beta chains were read from a single sample in a study of response to subunit inactivated influenza vaccine. MiXCR, run by TCRdb on the RT-PCR reads, gives a single entry per CDR3 protein. The sample lists about 500,000 distinct CDR3 sequences; 6.5% to 8% were seen once. The specimen comprised PBMCs from blood, sampled around 2 years after vaccination. Source of these receptors: a man in his fifties or sixties who received an inactivated influenza vaccine. Each CDR3 is given with its conserved first and last residue. The D gene is left open where the match is weak. Size values are once, few and many counts, or a class for expanded clones, and some rows have none.

abundance | j_gene | d_gene | v_gene | CDR3nt | CDR3aa
few | TRBJ2-5 | NA | TRBV20-1 | TGCAGTGCTAGAGATTATACGGATGCTCGGGAGACCCAGTACTTC | CSARDYTDARETQYF
few | TRBJ2-5 | NA | TRBV4-3 | TGCGCCAGCAGCCGGACAGCCGAAGAGACCCAGTACTTC | CASSRTAEETQYF
NA | TRBJ1-5 | NA | TRBV6-1 | TGTGCCAGCAGGCGAGACTCTACCCGAAATCAGCCCCAGCATTTT | CASRRDSTRNQPQHF
NA | TRBJ2-1 | NA | TRBV28 | TGTGCCAGCAGTTTATCTGGCAGGGGCCCCGGGAGCAATGAGCAGTTCTTC | CASSLSGRGPGSNEQFF
NA | TRBJ2-1 | NA | TRBV29-1 | TGCAGCGTTTCTCCTAGGACAGACCTTCGAGAGTTCTTC | CSVSPRTDLREFF
NA | TRBJ2-5 | TRBD2 | TRBV3-1 | TGTGCCAGCAGCCAACAGGGACTAGCGGGGCCTCAAGAGACCCAGTACTTC | CASSQQGLAGPQETQYF
many | TRBJ2-1 | TRBD2 | TRBV20-1 | TGCAGTGCAACCGGGACTAGCGGGAGTTTTTCCAATGAGCAGTTCTTC | CSATGTSGSFSNEQFF
NA | TRBJ2-7 | NA | TRBV28 | TGTGCCAGCACCTCTCCGAGGGGGGGCCGGTACGAGCAGTACTTC | CASTSPRGGRYEQYF
NA | TRBJ2-5 | TRBD1 | TRBV23-1 | TGCGCCGGACCGGACAGGTCTGTCAAAATCCAAGAGACCCAGTACTTC | CAGPDRSVKIQETQYF
many | TRBJ2-2 | TRBD2 | TRBV29-1 | TGCAGCGTCGAGCGGGAGGACCGGAACACCGGGGAGCTGTTTTTT | CSVEREDRNTGELFF
NA | TRBJ2-5 | TRBD2 | TRBV15 | TGTGCCACCAGCAGAGGGGTAGTGGGGGGGCAAGAGACCCAGTACTTC | CATSRGVVGGQETQYF
many | TRBJ2-1 | NA | TRBV29-1 | TGCAGCGTTGTAGGCAGTAGGGACCAGTTCTTC | CSVVGSRDQFF
NA | TRBJ2-3 | TRBD2 | TRBV12-3/TRBV12-4 | TGTGCCAGCTCCGGGACTAGCGGGGGGGCCCGCACAGATACGCAGTATTTT | CASSGTSGGARTDTQYF
NA | TRBJ2-7 | NA | TRBV7-2 | TGTGCCAGCAGCTTGGACGCGGTCTACGAGCAGTACTTC | CASSLDAVYEQYF
NA | TRBJ2-6 | NA | TRBV2 | TGTGCCGAGGGGGGGACTGGGGCCAACGTCCTGACTTTC | CAEGGTGANVLTF
NA | TRBJ2-2 | NA | TRBV5-1 | TGCGCCAGCAGAGAGCCCACCGGGGAGCTGTTTTTT | CASREPTGELFF
many | TRBJ1-4 | NA | TRBV5-1 | TGCGCCAGCAGCTTGACGGGACAATTTAATGAAAAACTGTTTTTT | CASSLTGQFNEKLFF
many | TRBJ1-5 | NA | TRBV11-2 | TGTGCCAGCAGTAGAGGGGAAGGAAGGGGTCAGCCCCAGCATTTT | CASSRGEGRGQPQHF
NA | TRBJ1-2 | NA | TRBV6-5 | TGTGCCAGCAGTTACCGGACGGAGTCGGGAGGCTACACCTTC | CASSYRTESGGYTF
many | TRBJ2-3 | NA | TRBV7-2 | TGTGCCAGCAGCTGGGGACTGAACACAGATACGCAGTATTTT | CASSWGLNTDTQYF
many | TRBJ2-1 | TRBD1 | TRBV28 | TGTGCCAGCAGATACAGGGGGCTGGGCTACAATGAGCAGTTCTTC | CASRYRGLGYNEQFF
few | TRBJ1-6 | TRBD1 | TRBV25-1 | TGTGCCAGCAGTGAACCTGGGATAGGGGGCTCATCACCCCTCCACTTT | CASSEPGIGGSSPLHF
NA | TRBJ1-6 | NA | TRBV18 | TGTGCCAGCTCACCACGACCGGAGAGTTCACCCCTCCACTTT | CASSPRPESSPLHF
few | TRBJ2-3 | NA | TRBV10-3 | TGTGCCATCAGGGGGGAGGCTATAGCAGATACGCAGTATTTT | CAIRGEAIADTQYF
many | TRBJ2-7 | NA | TRBV6-6 | TGTGCCAGCACTCGTGGGACATTGCCTGAGCAGTACTTC | CASTRGTLPEQYF
NA | TRBJ2-4 | TRBD1 | TRBV20-1 | TGCAGTGCTAGCAGCCAGGGGGCTTCGTTACTATCCAAAAACATTCAGTACTTC | CSASSQGASLLSKNIQYF
few | TRBJ1-2 | NA | TRBV4-3 | TGCGCCAGCAGCCCGAACCCGACAAGTCCCTACACCTTC | CASSPNPTSPYTF
many | TRBJ2-3 | NA | TRBV9 | TGTGCCAGCAGCGTAGCGGGACGCACAGATACGCAGTATTTT | CASSVAGRTDTQYF
few | TRBJ1-6 | NA | TRBV28 | TGTGCCAGCAGTTTGCCGAGGGGGCCCCTCCACTTT | CASSLPRGPLHF
NA | TRBJ2-1 | TRBD1 | TRBV24-1 | TGTGCCACCAGTTATCTCCCGGGACAGGGGGCCAACAATGAGCAGTTCTTC | CATSYLPGQGANNEQFF
NA | TRBJ2-4 | NA | TRBV20-1 | TGCAGTGCTAGTCTCTTTGGGGCCAAAAACATTCAGTACTTC | CSASLFGAKNIQYF
NA | TRBJ2-7 | NA | TRBV6-1 | TGTGCCAGCAGTGACGGGCAGCCTATATCCTACGAGCAGTACTTC | CASSDGQPISYEQYF
NA | TRBJ2-2 | NA | TRBV7-2 | TGTGCCAGCAGCCGAGTGGGGGGGAACACCGGGGAGCTGTTTTTT | CASSRVGGNTGELFF
many | TRBJ1-2 | TRBD1 | TRBV20-1 | TGCAGTGCTAGAGGGCAGGGGGCACGTGGCTACACCTTC | CSARGQGARGYTF
many | TRBJ2-1 | NA | TRBV9 | TGTGCCAGTGCCGGGGGAGTAAGGTACAATGAGCAGTTCTTC | CASAGGVRYNEQFF
few | TRBJ2-1 | TRBD2 | TRBV28 | TGTGCCAGCAGTGCTCCCAGGGAGGGCTACAATGAGCAGTTCTTC | CASSAPREGYNEQFF
many | TRBJ2-2 | NA | TRBV30 | TGTGCCTGGAGTCTGGCCCGGAACACCGGGGAGCTGTTTTTT | CAWSLARNTGELFF
many | TRBJ2-6 | NA | TRBV29-1 | TGCAGCGTAAGCGGCGTGGCTGGGGCCAACGTCCTGACTTTC | CSVSGVAGANVLTF
few | TRBJ2-1 | TRBD2 | TRBV5-1 | TGCGCCAGCAGCTTAGCGGGGGACGGGTGGAATGAGCAGTTCTTC | CASSLAGDGWNEQFF
NA | TRBJ1-2 | TRBD1 | TRBV20-1 | TGCAGTGCGACCCGGGACAGGGTCACTTATGGCTACACCTTC | CSATRDRVTYGYTF
many | TRBJ2-5 | NA | TRBV27 | TGTGCCAGCAGTTTCAACAGAGGGCAAGAGACCCAGTACTTC | CASSFNRGQETQYF
many | TRBJ2-5 | TRBD2 | TRBV28 | TGTGCCAGCAGTCCACTAGCGGGGTACCAACAAGAGACCCAGTACTTC | CASSPLAGYQQETQYF
many | TRBJ2-3 | TRBD2 | TRBV4-1 | TGCGCCAGCAGTTGGGGTAGCGGGGACCCCAGCACAGATACGCAGTATTTT | CASSWGSGDPSTDTQYF
few | TRBJ1-4 | NA | TRBV3-1 | TGTGCCAGCAGCCAGTCTGGCCAGGTCAGGGCGGAACTGTTTTTT | CASSQSGQVRAELFF
NA | TRBJ1-4 | NA | TRBV20-1 | TGCAGTGCTCCACTTTCCGGGTCCGACTTAGAAAAACTGTTTTTT | CSAPLSGSDLEKLFF
many | TRBJ2-3 | NA | TRBV7-9 | TGTGCCAGCAGCCCTAAACGCAGGTACACAGATACGCAGTATTTT | CASSPKRRYTDTQYF
NA | TRBJ1-6 | TRBD1 | TRBV4-1 | TGCGCCAGCAGCCAACTCACCTTGGGACAGGGGGATTCACCCCTCCACTTT | CASSQLTLGQGDSPLHF
many | TRBJ1-1 | NA | TRBV6-2/TRBV6-3 | TGTGCCAGCAGGTCCCGCCAGGGAGTTGGCACTGAAGCTTTCTTT | CASRSRQGVGTEAFF
NA | TRBJ2-7 | NA | TRBV27 | TGTGCCAGCAGTTCCTACGGGGGGCGCGAGCAGTACTTC | CASSSYGGREQYF
NA | TRBJ2-7 | NA | TRBV7-9 | TGTGCCAGCCGGCCCTTGGGGCACGAGCAGTACTTC | CASRPLGHEQYF
few | TRBJ2-3 | NA | TRBV28 | TGTGCCAGCAGTTTAGGTCGTTACCGGGACACCTCCCTGGCAGATACGCAGTATTTT | CASSLGRYRDTSLADTQYF
NA | TRBJ2-1 | TRBD2 | TRBV7-8 | TGTGCCAGCAGCTTAGGGGCAGCGGGAAGTTGGGAGTTCTTC | CASSLGAAGSWEFF
many | TRBJ2-7 | TRBD2 | TRBV3-1 | TGTGCCAGCAGGCTGACTAGCGGGAGTTCGGGCGAGCAGTACTTC | CASRLTSGSSGEQYF
NA | TRBJ2-3 | NA | TRBV7-8 | TGTGCCAGCAGCTTAGGAACTACCCGCACAGATACGCAGTATTTT | CASSLGTTRTDTQYF
NA | TRBJ2-2 | TRBD2 | TRBV10-1 | TGCGCCAGCAGTATAGCGGGAATGAACACCGGGGAGCTGTTTTTT | CASSIAGMNTGELFF